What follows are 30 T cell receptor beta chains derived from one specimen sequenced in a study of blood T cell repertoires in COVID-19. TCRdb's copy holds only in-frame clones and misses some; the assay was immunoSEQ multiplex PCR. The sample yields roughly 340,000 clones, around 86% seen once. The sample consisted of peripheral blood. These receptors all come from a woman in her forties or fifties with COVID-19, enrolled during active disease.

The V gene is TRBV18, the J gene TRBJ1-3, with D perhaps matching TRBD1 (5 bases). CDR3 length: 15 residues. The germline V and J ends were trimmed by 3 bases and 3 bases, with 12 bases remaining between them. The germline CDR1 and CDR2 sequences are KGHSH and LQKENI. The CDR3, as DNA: TGTGCCAGCTCACCCGGCAGGGTCTATGGAAACACCATATATTTT. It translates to CASSPGRVYGNTIYF.

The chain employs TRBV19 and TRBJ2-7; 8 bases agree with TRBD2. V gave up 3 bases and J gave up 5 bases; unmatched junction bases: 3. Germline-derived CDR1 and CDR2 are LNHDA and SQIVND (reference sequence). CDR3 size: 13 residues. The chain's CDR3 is CASSITSGDEQYF. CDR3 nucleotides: TGTGCCAGTAGTATTACTAGCGGCGACGAGCAGTACTTC.

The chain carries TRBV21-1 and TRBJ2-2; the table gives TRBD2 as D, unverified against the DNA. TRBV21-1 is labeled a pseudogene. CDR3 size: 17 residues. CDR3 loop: CASSKAGTKSNTGELFF. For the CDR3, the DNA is TGTGCCAGCAGCAAAGCTGGGACTAAATCAAACACCGGGGAGCTGTTTTTT.

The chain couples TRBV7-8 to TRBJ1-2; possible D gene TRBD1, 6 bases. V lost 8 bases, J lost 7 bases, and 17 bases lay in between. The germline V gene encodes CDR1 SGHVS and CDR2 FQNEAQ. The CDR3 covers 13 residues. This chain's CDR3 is CASLTDRPGGYTF. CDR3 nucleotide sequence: TGTGCCAGCCTAACAGACAGGCCCGGTGGCTACACCTTC.

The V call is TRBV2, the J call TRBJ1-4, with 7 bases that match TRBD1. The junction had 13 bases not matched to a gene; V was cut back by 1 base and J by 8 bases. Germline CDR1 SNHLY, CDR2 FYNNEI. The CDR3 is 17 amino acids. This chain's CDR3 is CASSEDPSTGAEEKLFF. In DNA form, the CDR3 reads TGTGCCAGCAGTGAAGATCCGAGTACAGGGGCTGAGGAAAAACTGTTTTTT.

The CDR3 region is CASSLSETGARTQYF. Here the CDR3 DNA reads TGTGCCAGCAGTTTATCGGAGACAGGGGCTCGTACGCAGTATTTT. This rearrangement joins TRBV27 to TRBJ2-3, with 8 bases identical to TRBD1. Losses at the gene ends were 0 bases for V and 8 bases for J; bases not matched to a gene: 7. From germline, CDR1 is MNHEY and CDR2 SMNVEV (reference sequence). The CDR3 extends over 15 amino acids.

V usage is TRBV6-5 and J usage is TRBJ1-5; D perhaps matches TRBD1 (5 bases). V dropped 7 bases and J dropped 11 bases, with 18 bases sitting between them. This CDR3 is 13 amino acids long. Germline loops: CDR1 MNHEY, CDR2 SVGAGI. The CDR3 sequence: CASTSPGREAQHF. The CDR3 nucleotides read TGTGCCAGCACCTCCCCCGGCAGGGAAGCCCAGCATTTT.

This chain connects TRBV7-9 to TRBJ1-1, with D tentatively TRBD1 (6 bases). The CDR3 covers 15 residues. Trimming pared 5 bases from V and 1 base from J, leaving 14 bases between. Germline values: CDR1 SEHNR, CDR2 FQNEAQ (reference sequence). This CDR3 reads CASSGTTGQNTEAFF. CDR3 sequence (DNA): TGTGCCAGCAGCGGGACGACAGGTCAGAACACTGAAGCTTTCTTT. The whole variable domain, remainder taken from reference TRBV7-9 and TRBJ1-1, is DTGVSQNPRHKITKRGQNVTFRCDPISEHNRLYWYRQTLGQGPEFLTYFQNEAQLEKSRLLSDRFSAERPKGSFSTLEIQRTEQGDSAMYLCASSGTTGQNTEAFFGQGTRLTVV.

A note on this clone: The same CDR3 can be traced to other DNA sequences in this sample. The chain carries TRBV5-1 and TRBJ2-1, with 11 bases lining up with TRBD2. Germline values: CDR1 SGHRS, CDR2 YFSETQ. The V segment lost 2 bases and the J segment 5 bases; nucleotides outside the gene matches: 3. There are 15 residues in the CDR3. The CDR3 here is CASSLGLAGNNEQFF. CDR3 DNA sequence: TGCGCCAGCAGCTTAGGACTAGCGGGTAACAATGAGCAGTTCTTC.

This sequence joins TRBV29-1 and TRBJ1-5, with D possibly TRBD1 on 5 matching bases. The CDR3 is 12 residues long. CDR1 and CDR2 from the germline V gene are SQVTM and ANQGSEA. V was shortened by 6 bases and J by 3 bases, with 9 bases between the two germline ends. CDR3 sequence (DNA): TGCAGCGTCAGACAGCACAATCAGCCCCAGCATTTT. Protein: CSVRQHNQPQHF.

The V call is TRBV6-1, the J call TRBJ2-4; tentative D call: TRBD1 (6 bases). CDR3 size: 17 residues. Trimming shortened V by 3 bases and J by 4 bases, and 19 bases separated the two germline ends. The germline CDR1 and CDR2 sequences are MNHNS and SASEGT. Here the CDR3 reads CASSEVWQGMAKNIQYF. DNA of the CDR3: TGTGCCAGCAGTGAGGTTTGGCAGGGGATGGCGAAAAACATTCAGTACTTC.

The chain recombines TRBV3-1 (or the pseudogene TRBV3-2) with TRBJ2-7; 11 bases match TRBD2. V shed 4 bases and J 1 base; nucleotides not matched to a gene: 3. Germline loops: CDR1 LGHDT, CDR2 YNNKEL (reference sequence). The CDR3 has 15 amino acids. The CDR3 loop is CASSPGTSGSYEQYF. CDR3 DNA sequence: TGTGCCAGCAGCCCGGGGACTAGCGGTTCCTACGAGCAGTACTTC.

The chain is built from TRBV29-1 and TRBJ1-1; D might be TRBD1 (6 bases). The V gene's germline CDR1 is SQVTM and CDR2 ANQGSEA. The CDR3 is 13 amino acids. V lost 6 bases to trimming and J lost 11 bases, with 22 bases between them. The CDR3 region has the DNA TGCAGCGTCGCCCCTCCGGGACACCGAGGGGCTTTCTTT. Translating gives CSVAPPGHRGAFF.

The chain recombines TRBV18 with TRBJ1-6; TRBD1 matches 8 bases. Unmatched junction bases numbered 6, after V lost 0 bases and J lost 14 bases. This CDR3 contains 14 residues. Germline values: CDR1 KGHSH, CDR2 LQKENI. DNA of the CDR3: TGTGCCAGCTCACCACCGCCGACAGGGGTTTCCCTCCACTTT. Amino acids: CASSPPPTGVSLHF.

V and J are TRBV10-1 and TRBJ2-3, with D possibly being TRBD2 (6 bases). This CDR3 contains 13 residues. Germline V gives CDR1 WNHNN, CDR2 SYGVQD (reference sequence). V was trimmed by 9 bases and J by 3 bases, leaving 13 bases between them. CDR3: CASEEGGTDTQYF. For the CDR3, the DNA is TGCGCCAGTGAGGAGGGTGGGACAGATACGCAGTATTTT.

This chain's CDR3 is CASSPPGQGLAPLHF. The CDR3 nucleotides read TGTGCCAGCAGCCCCCCGGGACAGGGGTTGGCACCCCTCCACTTT. The chain carries TRBV7-2 and TRBJ1-6; TRBD1 aligns across 10 bases. From germline, CDR1 is SGHTA and CDR2 FQGNSA. The CDR3 has 15 residues. Trimming took 5 bases from V and 11 from J; bases not matched to a gene: 9.

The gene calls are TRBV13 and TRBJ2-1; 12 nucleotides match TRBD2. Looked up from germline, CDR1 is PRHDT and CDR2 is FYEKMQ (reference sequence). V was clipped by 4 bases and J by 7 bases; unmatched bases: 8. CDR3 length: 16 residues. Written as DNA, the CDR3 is TGTGCCAGCAGCTCCCGGGGTGGACTAGCGGGAAATGAGCAGTTCTTC. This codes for CASSSRGGLAGNEQFF.

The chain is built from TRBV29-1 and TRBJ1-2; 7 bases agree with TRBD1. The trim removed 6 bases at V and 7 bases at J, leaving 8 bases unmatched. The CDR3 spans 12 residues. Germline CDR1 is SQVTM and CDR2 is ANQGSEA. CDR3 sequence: CSVLDRAFGYTF. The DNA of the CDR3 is TGCAGCGTCCTAGACAGGGCATTTGGCTACACCTTC.

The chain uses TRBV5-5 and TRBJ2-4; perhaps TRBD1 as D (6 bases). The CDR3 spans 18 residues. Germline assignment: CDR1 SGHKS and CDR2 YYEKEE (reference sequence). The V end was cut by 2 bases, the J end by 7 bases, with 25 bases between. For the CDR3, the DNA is TGTGCCAGCAGCTTCGGCGGATTGTTTTCAGGGGCCATGAACATTCAGTACTTC. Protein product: CASSFGGLFSGAMNIQYF.

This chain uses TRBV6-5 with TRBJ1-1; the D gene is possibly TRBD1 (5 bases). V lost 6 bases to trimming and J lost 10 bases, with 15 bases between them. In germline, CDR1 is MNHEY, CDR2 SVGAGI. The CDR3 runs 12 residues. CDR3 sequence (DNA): TGTGCCAGCAGGTACACCCTCGGGGGAGCTTTCTTT. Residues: CASRYTLGGAFF.

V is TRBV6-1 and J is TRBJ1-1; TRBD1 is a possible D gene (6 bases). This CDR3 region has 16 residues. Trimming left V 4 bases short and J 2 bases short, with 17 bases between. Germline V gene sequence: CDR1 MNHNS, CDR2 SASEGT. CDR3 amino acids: CASSVPVGGGNTEAFF. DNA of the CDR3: TGTGCCAGCAGTGTCCCCGTTGGTGGGGGCAACACTGAAGCTTTCTTT.

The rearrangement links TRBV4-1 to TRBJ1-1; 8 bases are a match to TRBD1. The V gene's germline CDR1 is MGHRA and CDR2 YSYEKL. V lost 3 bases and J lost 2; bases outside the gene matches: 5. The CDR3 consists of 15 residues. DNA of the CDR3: TGCGCCAGCAGCCATAACAGGGGGAGAAACACTGAAGCTTTCTTT. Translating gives CASSHNRGRNTEAFF.

The DNA of the CDR3 is TGTGCCAGTATATCAGGAACCTACAATGAGCAGTTCTTC. It encodes CASISGTYNEQFF. The chain recombines TRBV19 with TRBJ2-1, with unresolved D. The V end was cut by 7 bases, the J end by 2 bases, with 9 bases between. Germline V gene sequence: CDR1 LNHDA, CDR2 SQIVND (reference sequence). This CDR3 comprises 13 residues. Filled out from reference TRBV19 and TRBJ2-1, the complete variable domain reads DGGITQSPKYLFRKEGQNVTLSCEQNLNHDAMYWYRQDPGQGLRLIYYSQIVNDFQKGDIAEGYSVSREKKESFPLTVTSAQKNPTAFYLCASISGTYNEQFFGPGTRLTVL.

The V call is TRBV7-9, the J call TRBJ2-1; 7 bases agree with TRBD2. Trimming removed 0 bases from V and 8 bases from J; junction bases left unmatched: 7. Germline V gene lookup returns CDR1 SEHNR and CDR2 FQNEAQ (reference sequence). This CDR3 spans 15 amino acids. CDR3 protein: CASSLAGGPNDEQFF. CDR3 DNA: TGTGCCAGCAGCTTAGCGGGAGGGCCCAACGATGAGCAGTTCTTC.

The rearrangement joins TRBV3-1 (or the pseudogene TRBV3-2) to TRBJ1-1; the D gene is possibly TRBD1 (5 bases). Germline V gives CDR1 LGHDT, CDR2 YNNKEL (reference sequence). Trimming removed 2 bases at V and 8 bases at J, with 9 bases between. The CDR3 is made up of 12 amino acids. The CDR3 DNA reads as TGTGCCAGCAGCCAAATCCGGACAGAAGCTTTCTTT. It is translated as CASSQIRTEAFF.

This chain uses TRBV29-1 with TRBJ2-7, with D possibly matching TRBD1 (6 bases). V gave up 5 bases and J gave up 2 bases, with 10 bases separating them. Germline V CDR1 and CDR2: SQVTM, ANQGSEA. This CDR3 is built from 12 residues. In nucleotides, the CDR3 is TGCAGCGTTATGACAGGTCCCTACGAGCAGTACTTC. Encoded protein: CSVMTGPYEQYF.

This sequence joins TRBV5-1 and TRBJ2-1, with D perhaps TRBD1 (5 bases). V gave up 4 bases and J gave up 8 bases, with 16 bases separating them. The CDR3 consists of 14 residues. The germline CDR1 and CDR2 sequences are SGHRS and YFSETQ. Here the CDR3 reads CASSPDPGLHEQFF. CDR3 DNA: TGCGCCAGCAGCCCCGACCCAGGGTTACATGAGCAGTTCTTC.

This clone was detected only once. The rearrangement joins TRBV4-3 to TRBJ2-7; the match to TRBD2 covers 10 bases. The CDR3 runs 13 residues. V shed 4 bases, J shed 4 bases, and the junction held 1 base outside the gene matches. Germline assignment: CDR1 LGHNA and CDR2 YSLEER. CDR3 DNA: TGCGCCAGCAGCCCGGGACTAGCGTACGAGCAGTACTTC. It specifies CASSPGLAYEQYF.

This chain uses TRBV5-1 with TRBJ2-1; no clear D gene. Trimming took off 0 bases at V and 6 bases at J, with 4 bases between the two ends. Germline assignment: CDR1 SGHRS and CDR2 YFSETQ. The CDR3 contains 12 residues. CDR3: CASSLDLNEQFF. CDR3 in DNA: TGCGCCAGCAGCTTGGATCTCAATGAGCAGTTCTTC.

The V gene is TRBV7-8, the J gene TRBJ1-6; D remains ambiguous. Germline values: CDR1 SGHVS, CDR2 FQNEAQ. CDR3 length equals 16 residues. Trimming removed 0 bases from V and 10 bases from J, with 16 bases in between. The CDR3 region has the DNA TGTGCCAGCAGCTTAGCGGGCAAGAACTCCGGCTCACCCCTCCACTTT. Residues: CASSLAGKNSGSPLHF.